Each of the 5 T cell receptor beta chains below was sequenced from the same sample in a study of blood T cell repertoires in COVID-19. Clones were read by immunoSEQ multiplex PCR, and TCRdb kept only the in-frame ones, dropping some. The sample yields about 42,000 clones, under 90% seen once. The material sequenced was peripheral blood. The receptors were gathered from a human donor in a cohort sampled during active COVID-19.

In its sample, this clone was seen a few times. The gene calls are TRBV7-9 and TRBJ1-6; 8 nucleotides match TRBD1. J was trimmed by 10 bases and V by 2 bases; bases with no gene match: 10. CDR1 and CDR2 from the germline V gene are SEHNR and FQNEAQ (reference sequence). The CDR3 runs to 16 residues. The CDR3 DNA reads as TGTGCCAGCAGCTTACCCGGGACAGGCGCTTCCTCACCCCTCCACTTT. Amino acids: CASSLPGTGASSPLHF.

The genes are TRBV6-2 or TRBV6-3 and TRBJ1-2; D remains unclear. Trimming took off 2 bases at V and 8 bases at J, with 18 bases between the two ends. From germline, CDR1 is MNHEY and CDR2 SVGEGT. The CDR3 covers 15 residues. CDR3 coding DNA: TGTGCCAGCAGTTACCCCTCGGGATTACGCCGAGGCTACACCTTC. Its translation: CASSYPSGLRRGYTF.

This chain joins TRBV5-1 and TRBJ2-1, with 11 bases identical to TRBD2. With 4 bases clipped from V and 9 bases from J, the junction kept 15 bases outside the gene matches. This CDR3 has 17 amino acids. Germline V lookup: CDR1 SGHRS, CDR2 YFSETQ. CDR3 sequence (DNA): TGCGCCAGCAGCCCGGGTTTACTAGCGGGGGCGGACAGTGAGCAGTTCTTC. This codes for CASSPGLLAGADSEQFF.

The CDR3 spells CASSVASAGTDTQYF. The CDR3 DNA is TGTGCCAGCAGCGTAGCAAGCGCGGGCACAGATACGCAGTATTTT. V gene TRBV9 combines with J gene TRBJ2-3, with D unresolved. The V end lost 0 bases, the J end lost 1 base, and 9 bases lay between the germline ends. Germline CDR1 and CDR2: SGDLS and YYNGEE. This CDR3 comprises 15 residues.

This clone has just one count. The chain joins TRBV18 to TRBJ2-7; 14 bases agree with TRBD2. CDR1 and CDR2 from the germline V gene are KGHSH and LQKENI. V gave up 3 bases and J gave up 3 bases; unmatched junction bases: 4. This CDR3 has 16 amino acids. The CDR3 reads CASSPGTSGGRYEQYV. The CDR3 DNA reads TGTGCCAGCTCACCCGGGACTAGCGGGGGTCGCTACGAGCAGTACGTC.